This TCR beta chain was retrieved from a study of early T cells in non-severe SARS-CoV-2 infection. V lost 0 bases and J lost 6; bases outside the gene matches: 5. The CDR3 is 16 residues long. Germline values: CDR1 KGHSH, CDR2 LQKENI. This clonotype occurred many times. In TCRdb, the 5' RACE reads were re-called with MiXCR into one record per CDR3 protein. The top ten hold under 3% of the sample, which has approximately 76,000 distinct CDR3 sequences, about 12% seen once. The chain recombines TRBV18 with TRBJ2-2; 9 bases are shared with TRBD2. The sequence was obtained from an adult who was a healthcare worker with PCR-confirmed SARS-CoV-2 infection or an uninfected control (not recorded which). The source material was whole blood. The CDR3 sequence: CASSPPTSGVAGELFF. In DNA form, the CDR3 reads TGTGCCAGCTCACCACCGACTAGCGGAGTCGCCGGGGAGCTGTTTTTT.